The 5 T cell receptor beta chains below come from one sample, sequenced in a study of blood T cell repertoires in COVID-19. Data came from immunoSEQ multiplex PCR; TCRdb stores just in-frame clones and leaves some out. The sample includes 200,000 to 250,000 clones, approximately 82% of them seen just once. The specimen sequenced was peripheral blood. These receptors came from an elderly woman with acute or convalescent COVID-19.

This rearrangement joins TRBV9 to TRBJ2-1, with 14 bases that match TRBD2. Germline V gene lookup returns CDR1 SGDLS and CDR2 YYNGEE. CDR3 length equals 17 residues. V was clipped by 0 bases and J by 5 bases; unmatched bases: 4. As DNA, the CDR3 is TGTGCCAGCAGCGTAGTGGGACTAGCGGGAGTTCACAATGAGCAGTTCTTC. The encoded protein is CASSVVGLAGVHNEQFF.

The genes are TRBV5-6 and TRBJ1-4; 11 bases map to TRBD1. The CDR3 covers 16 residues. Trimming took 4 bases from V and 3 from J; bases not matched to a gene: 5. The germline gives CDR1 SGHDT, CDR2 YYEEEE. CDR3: CASSLGQGAANEKLFF. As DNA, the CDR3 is TGTGCCAGCAGCCTAGGACAGGGGGCTGCTAATGAAAAACTGTTTTTT.

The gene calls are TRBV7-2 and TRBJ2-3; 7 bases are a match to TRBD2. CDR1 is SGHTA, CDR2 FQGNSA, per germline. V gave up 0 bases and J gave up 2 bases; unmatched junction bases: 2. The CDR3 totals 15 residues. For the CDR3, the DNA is TGTGCCAGCAGCTTAGCGGGAGGGAACACAGATACGCAGTATTTT. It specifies CASSLAGGNTDTQYF.

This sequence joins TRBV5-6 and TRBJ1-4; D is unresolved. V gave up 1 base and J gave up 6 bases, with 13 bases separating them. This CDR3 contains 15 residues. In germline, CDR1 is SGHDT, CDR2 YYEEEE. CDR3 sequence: CASSLLGRRDEKLFF. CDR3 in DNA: TGTGCCAGCAGCTTGTTGGGCAGGCGCGATGAAAAACTGTTTTTT.

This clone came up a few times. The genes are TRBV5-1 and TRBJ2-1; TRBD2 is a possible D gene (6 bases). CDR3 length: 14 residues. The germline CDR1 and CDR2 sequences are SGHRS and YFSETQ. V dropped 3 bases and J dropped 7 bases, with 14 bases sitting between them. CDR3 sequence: CASSSGTPGNEQFF. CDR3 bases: TGCGCCAGCAGCTCCGGGACTCCCGGGAATGAGCAGTTCTTC.